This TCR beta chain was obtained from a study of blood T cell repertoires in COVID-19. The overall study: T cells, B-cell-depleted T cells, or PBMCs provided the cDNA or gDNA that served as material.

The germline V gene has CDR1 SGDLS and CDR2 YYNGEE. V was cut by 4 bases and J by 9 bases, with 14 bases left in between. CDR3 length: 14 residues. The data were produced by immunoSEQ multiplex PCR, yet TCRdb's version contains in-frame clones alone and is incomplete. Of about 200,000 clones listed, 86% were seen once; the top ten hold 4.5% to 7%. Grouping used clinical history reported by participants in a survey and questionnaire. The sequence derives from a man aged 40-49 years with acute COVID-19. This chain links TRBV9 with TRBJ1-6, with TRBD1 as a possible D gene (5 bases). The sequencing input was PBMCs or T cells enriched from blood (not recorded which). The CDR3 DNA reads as TGTGCCAGCAGCCTATCCCAGGGCTCTTCACCCCTCCACTTT. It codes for CASSLSQGSSPLHF.